The 30 T cell receptor beta chains listed next were all sequenced from one sample in a study of cytomegalovirus exposure and HLA in healthy donors. Sequencing used immunoSEQ multiplex PCR; TCRdb keeps in-frame clones, though not all of them. Here the sample spans fewer than 150,000 clones, around 90% being singletons. Sequenced input: PBMCs. These receptors originate from a woman aged 18-29 years in good health and CMV-seropositive.

This clone was detected once. The chain recombines TRBV28 with TRBJ2-5, with TRBD1 as a possible D gene (6 bases). V lost 1 base to trimming and J lost 2 bases, with 11 bases between them. This CDR3 spans 15 amino acids. Germline V gives CDR1 MDHEN, CDR2 SYDVKM. The CDR3 is CASSLYGTLQETQYF. CDR3 coding DNA: TGTGCCAGCAGTTTATACGGGACACTACAAGAGACCCAGTACTTC.

The V call is TRBV29-1, the J call TRBJ2-1; 7 bases agree with TRBD2. Looked up from germline, CDR1 is SQVTM and CDR2 is ANQGSEA. The CDR3 totals 13 residues. J was trimmed by 4 bases and V by 6 bases; bases with no gene match: 6. The CDR3 DNA sequence: TGCAGCGTGGCTGGGGGGGATTACAATGAGCAGTTCTTC. This codes for CSVAGGDYNEQFF.

This chain joins TRBV5-3 and TRBJ2-1, with D possibly being TRBD2 (5 bases). TRBV5-3 is labeled an ORF, and its function is uncertain. CDR3 length: 15 residues. With 4 bases removed from V and 9 bases from J, the gap between germline ends came to 20 bases. CDR3 sequence reads: CARSPAERRRTEQFF. The CDR3 DNA reads TGTGCCAGAAGCCCAGCGGAGCGGCGGCGAACTGAGCAGTTCTTC.

The rearrangement uses TRBV10-3 and TRBJ1-6, with D unclear. The length of the CDR3 is 14 residues. Trimming took off 0 bases at V and 13 bases at J, with 13 bases between the two ends. Germline CDR1 ENHRY, CDR2 SYGVKD. The CDR3 loop reads CAISESVWNSPLHF. The CDR3 bases are TGTGCCATCAGTGAGTCCGTCTGGAACAGTCCCCTCCACTTT.

This chain joins TRBV6-6 and TRBJ2-7; D is unresolved. The germline CDR1 and CDR2 sequences are MNHNY and SVGAGI (reference sequence). The CDR3 covers 12 residues. Trimming shortened V by 9 bases and J by 4 bases, and 13 bases separated the two germline ends. The CDR3 loop reads CASSSVFYEQYF. The CDR3 coding sequence is TGTGCCAGTAGCAGCGTCTTTTACGAGCAGTACTTC.

This sequence joins TRBV7-2 and TRBJ2-3; a weak D match, TRBD2 (6 bases). The germline V and J ends were trimmed by 4 bases and 4 bases, with 12 bases remaining between them. CDR1 is SGHTA and CDR2 is FQGNSA in the germline V gene. The CDR3 sequence is 14 residues long. CDR3 amino acids: CASSSRLAADTQYF. For the CDR3, the DNA is TGTGCCAGCAGCTCCAGATTAGCGGCAGATACGCAGTATTTT.

The chain couples TRBV6-5 to TRBJ1-2; D remains ambiguous. Germline loops: CDR1 MNHEY, CDR2 SVGAGI. The germline V and J ends were trimmed by 5 bases and 10 bases, with 11 bases remaining between them. The CDR3 has 11 residues. The CDR3 sequence: CASSEKYDYTF. In DNA form, the CDR3 reads TGTGCCAGCAGTGAGAAGTACGACTACACCTTC.

This chain links TRBV5-1 with TRBJ2-3, with TRBD1 identical over 7 bases. The CDR3 runs to 17 residues. The V segment lost 4 bases and the J segment 2 bases; nucleotides outside the gene matches: 13. The germline CDR1 and CDR2 sequences are SGHRS and YFSETQ. CDR3 nucleotide sequence: TGCGCCAGCAGCGTGGACGGGACAGTATTTTTCACAGATACGCAGTATTTT. This gives the protein CASSVDGTVFFTDTQYF.

This chain links TRBV6-1 with TRBJ2-7; 10 nucleotides match TRBD1. This CDR3 contains 14 residues. Germline-derived CDR1 and CDR2 are MNHNS and SASEGT. J lost 4 bases, V lost 4 bases, and 4 bases had no gene match. The CDR3 is CASSVPDRGYEQYF. The CDR3, as DNA: TGTGCCAGCAGTGTACCGGACAGGGGGTACGAGCAGTACTTC.

The chain is built from TRBV28 and TRBJ1-6, with TRBD1 matching over 9 bases. This CDR3 has 15 amino acids. The germline V gene encodes CDR1 MDHEN and CDR2 SYDVKM. J lost 8 bases, V lost 5 bases, and 7 bases had no gene match. CDR3 protein: CASSHRDRGDSPLHF. DNA of the CDR3: TGTGCCAGCAGTCACCGCGACAGGGGGGATTCACCCCTCCACTTT.

The chain uses TRBV7-9 and TRBJ2-7; 8 bases are a match to TRBD2. V was pared by 4 bases and J by 7 bases, with 15 bases of the junction left unmatched. CDR1 and CDR2 from the germline V gene are SEHNR and FQNEAQ (reference sequence). CDR3 length: 16 residues. The CDR3 DNA reads as TGTGCCAGCAGCTCAGCGGGACTAGGAGATTTCAGGGAGCAGTACTTC. It yields the protein CASSSAGLGDFREQYF.

The gene calls are TRBV27 and TRBJ2-7; tentatively, D is TRBD2 (7 bases). From germline, CDR1 is MNHEY and CDR2 SMNVEV (reference sequence). V was trimmed by 5 bases and J by 0 bases, leaving 23 bases between them. This CDR3 comprises 18 residues. The CDR3 reads CASSPGGPGRSGSYEQYF. CDR3 in DNA: TGTGCCAGCAGTCCCGGGGGGCCGGGACGGTCTGGCTCCTACGAGCAGTACTTC.

The chain links TRBV6-1 to TRBJ1-1; possibly TRBD1 for D (6 bases). V was pared by 4 bases and J by 8 bases, with 14 bases between. This CDR3 has 13 residues. Looked up from germline, CDR1 is MNHNS and CDR2 is SASEGT. CDR3 loop: CASSGRTEREAFF. CDR3 DNA sequence: TGTGCCAGCAGTGGCAGGACAGAAAGAGAAGCTTTCTTT.

J is TRBJ2-7 and V is TRBV11-2, with 10 positions matching TRBD1. From germline, CDR1 is SGHAT and CDR2 FQNNGV. After removal of 3 bases from V and 0 bases from J, the junction contained 8 bases not matched to a gene. The CDR3 totals 17 residues. The CDR3 DNA reads TGTGCCAGCAGCTTTGCCGGGACAGGGGCATTCTCCTACGAGCAGTACTTC. Translated, it gives CASSFAGTGAFSYEQYF.

The chain recombines TRBV7-3 with TRBJ2-1; a weak D match, TRBD1 (5 bases). CDR1 SGHTA and CDR2 FQGTGA come from the germline V gene. This CDR3 spans 14 amino acids. The V end lost 5 bases, the J end lost 7 bases, and 15 bases lay between the germline ends. CDR3 amino acids: CASSLGSGPNEQFF. The CDR3 DNA is TGTGCCAGCAGCCTGGGGTCAGGGCCGAATGAGCAGTTCTTC.

The chain carries TRBV29-1 and TRBJ1-2, with 7 bases identical to TRBD1. This CDR3 region has 14 residues. The germline V gene encodes CDR1 SQVTM and CDR2 ANQGSEA. J lost 5 bases, V lost 7 bases, and 13 bases had no gene match. CDR3 loop: CSATTGSGRYGYTF. CDR3 DNA sequence: TGCAGCGCTACGACAGGGTCGGGAAGATATGGCTACACCTTC.

The genes are TRBV4-3 and TRBJ2-7, with TRBD1 matching 7 bases. J lost 7 bases, V lost 0 bases, and 15 bases had no gene match. The CDR3 is made up of 17 amino acids. Germline V gene data show CDR1 as LGHNA and CDR2 as YSLEER. CDR3 in amino acids: CASSQDQGDSFSGEQYF. CDR3 bases: TGCGCCAGCAGCCAAGATCAAGGGGACAGCTTCTCGGGGGAGCAGTACTTC.

CDR3 bases: TGTGCCAGCAGCATCCTCCGGAACACCGGGGAGCTGTTTTTT. This gives the protein CASSILRNTGELFF. The chain is built from TRBV7-3 and TRBJ2-2; no definite D call. This CDR3 spans 14 amino acids. From germline, CDR1 is SGHTA and CDR2 FQGTGA. The germline V and J ends were trimmed by 5 bases and 1 base, with 8 bases remaining between them.

This sequence joins TRBV2 and TRBJ2-2; tentative D call: TRBD2 (5 bases). Germline assignment: CDR1 SNHLY and CDR2 FYNNEI. CDR3 length: 13 amino acids. Deletions cut 2 bases from V and 7 bases from J, with 8 bases between. DNA of the CDR3: TGTGCCAGCAGTGAATACCGGGGCGGGGAGCTGTTTTTT. Translation gives CASSEYRGGELFF.

The rearrangement joins TRBV19 to TRBJ1-6; 9 positions match TRBD1. CDR1 is LNHDA, CDR2 SQIVND, per germline (reference sequence). There are 15 residues in the CDR3. Losses at the gene ends were 5 bases for V and 10 bases for J; bases not matched to a gene: 9. The CDR3 loop is CASSDYRGRGSPLHF. The CDR3 DNA reads TGTGCCAGTAGTGACTACAGGGGGCGCGGGTCACCCCTCCACTTT.

The V call is TRBV7-9, the J call TRBJ1-1; D not resolved. CDR3 size: 14 residues. Germline-derived CDR1 and CDR2 are SEHNR and FQNEAQ (reference sequence). Trimming shortened V by 3 bases and J by 5 bases, and 13 bases separated the two germline ends. CDR3 protein: CASSFRYGGTEAFF. CDR3 bases: TGTGCCAGCAGCTTTAGGTACGGAGGGACTGAAGCTTTCTTT.

This chain links TRBV9 with TRBJ2-2, with D maybe TRBD1 (6 bases). Germline CDR1 is SGDLS and CDR2 is YYNGEE. The CDR3 extends over 13 amino acids. V shed 6 bases and J shed 5 bases, with 11 bases lying between them. The CDR3 loop is CASKRGSTGELFF. In nucleotides, the CDR3 is TGTGCCAGCAAAAGGGGGAGTACCGGGGAGCTGTTTTTT.

In this sample, this clone turned up once. The CDR3 spells CASRGGTGWAGQPQHF. CDR3 sequence (DNA): TGTGCCAGCAGGGGAGGGACAGGGTGGGCCGGTCAGCCCCAGCATTTT. The chain combines TRBV2 with TRBJ1-5; 9 bases match TRBD1. Germline CDR1 SNHLY, CDR2 FYNNEI. CDR3 length: 16 residues. Trimming took 6 bases from V and 6 from J; bases not matched to a gene: 12.

The chain combines TRBV27 with TRBJ1-1, with unresolved D. V was clipped by 4 bases and J by 6 bases, with 9 bases between them. The CDR3 extends over 12 amino acids. Germline V CDR1 and CDR2: MNHEY, SMNVEV (reference sequence). The CDR3 bases are TGTGCCAGCAGTTCTCTAGACCCTGAAGCTTTCTTT. Translating gives CASSSLDPEAFF.

The genes are TRBV6-1 and TRBJ1-2, with 11 nucleotides matching TRBD1. The CDR3 is 13 residues long. V was pared by 9 bases and J by 7 bases, with 7 bases of the junction left unmatched. In germline, CDR1 is MNHNS, CDR2 SASEGT. The CDR3 region has the DNA TGTGCCAGTCTGGACAGGGGGCTCTTTGGCTACACCTTC. Protein product: CASLDRGLFGYTF.

The chain's CDR3 is CASSTEIHYGYTF. The CDR3 coding sequence is TGTGCCAGCAGCACGGAGATACACTATGGCTACACCTTC. This rearrangement joins TRBV9 to TRBJ1-2, with D hard to call. Germline CDR1 is SGDLS and CDR2 is YYNGEE. The CDR3 covers 13 residues. Trimming removed 4 bases at V and 3 bases at J, with 10 bases between. The variable domain in full, with the rest retrieved from reference TRBV9 and TRBJ1-2, is DSGVTQTPKHLITATGQRVTLRCSPRSGDLSVYWYQQSLDQGLQFLIQYYNGEERAKGNILERFSAQQFPDLHSELNLSSLELGDSALYFCASSTEIHYGYTFGSGTRLTVV.

V gene TRBV5-6 combines with J gene TRBJ1-1; 7 nucleotides agree with TRBD1. This CDR3 contains 17 residues. Germline-derived CDR1 and CDR2 are SGHDT and YYEEEE. The V segment lost 1 base and the J segment 1 base; nucleotides outside the gene matches: 10. CDR3 bases: TGTGCCAGCAGCTTGAGTGTTAGGGGGCGAAGGAACACTGAAGCTTTCTTT. Translated, it gives CASSLSVRGRRNTEAFF.

The CDR3 DNA reads as TGTGCCAGCAGCGTAGGGGGACAGCAGAACACTGAAGCTTTCTTT. Protein product: CASSVGGQQNTEAFF. The V gene is TRBV9, the J gene TRBJ1-1, with 7 positions matching TRBD1. The CDR3 runs 15 residues. V shed 0 bases, J shed 1 base, and the junction held 3 bases outside the gene matches. Germline V gene sequence: CDR1 SGDLS, CDR2 YYNGEE.

The CDR3 protein is CASSDRWGEGETQYF. Here the CDR3 DNA reads TGTGCCAGCAGTGACCGGTGGGGGGAGGGCGAGACCCAGTACTTC. The chain has TRBV6-6 and TRBJ2-5; 7 bases are shared with TRBD2. Germline V gene sequence: CDR1 MNHNY, CDR2 SVGAGI (reference sequence). This CDR3 region has 15 residues. Unmatched junction bases numbered 11, after V lost 5 bases and J lost 5 bases.

This clone was found a few times. The V call is TRBV19, the J call TRBJ2-1; D not resolved. Germline V gene lookup returns CDR1 LNHDA and CDR2 SQIVND (reference sequence). V lost 4 bases, J lost 6 bases, and 16 bases lay in between. The CDR3 covers 15 residues. The CDR3 sequence: CASSTQVGVLNEQFF. In DNA form, the CDR3 reads TGTGCCAGTAGTACACAAGTGGGCGTACTCAATGAGCAGTTCTTC.